These T cell receptor beta chains were read from a single sample in a study of cytomegalovirus exposure and HLA in healthy donors. The data were produced by immunoSEQ multiplex PCR, yet TCRdb's version contains in-frame clones alone and is incomplete. The sample consists of 200,000 or so clones, over 80% of them appearing once. Sequenced sample: PBMCs. The receptors were sampled from a boy between 2 and 10 years old in good health and CMV-seronegative. The CDR3 runs from the conserved cysteine through the conserved F or W. D genes are given only for firm matches. Only some rows state a clone size, as once, few, many or a class for expanded clones.

d_gene,j_gene,v_gene,abundance,CDR3aa,CDR3nt
TRBD1,TRBJ1-3,TRBV5-1,-,CASSGTGTGGTGNTIYF,TGCGCCAGCAGCGGCACCGGGACAGGGGGCACGGGAAACACCATATATTTT
TRBD1,TRBJ1-2,TRBV7-3,-,CASSPGQGARDYGYTF,TGTGCCAGCAGCCCAGGACAGGGGGCTCGTGACTATGGCTACACCTTC
-,TRBJ2-5,TRBV5-1,once,CASSLGSSDLQETQYF,TGCGCCAGCAGCTTGGGTAGCTCCGACCTCCAAGAGACCCAGTACTTC
-,TRBJ2-5,TRBV10-3,few,CATAPSGEETQYF,TGTGCCACCGCCCCCTCGGGGGAAGAGACCCAGTACTTC
TRBD1,TRBJ1-3,TRBV6-1,once,CASSARFLGGPISGNTIYF,TGTGCCAGCAGTGCGCGATTTTTAGGGGGCCCCATCTCTGGAAACACCATATATTTT
-,TRBJ2-5,TRBV2,once,CASKDRLQETQYF,TGTGCCAGCAAAGACAGGCTCCAAGAGACCCAGTACTTC
-,TRBJ2-7,TRBV7-8,-,CASSLAGRISYEQYF,TGTGCCAGCAGCTTAGCGGGCCGGATATCCTACGAGCAGTACTTC
-,TRBJ2-7,TRBV27,-,CASSLRADMREQYF,TGTGCCAGCAGTCTCAGGGCGGATATGCGCGAGCAGTACTTC
-,TRBJ1-4,TRBV2,few,CASGQRGTNEKLFF,TGTGCCAGCGGACAGCGAGGGACTAATGAAAAACTGTTTTTT
TRBD2,TRBJ2-1,TRBV2,-,CASSELKPGGVDEQFF,TGTGCCAGCAGTGAGCTAAAGCCGGGAGGAGTCGATGAGCAGTTCTTC
TRBD1,TRBJ1-3,TRBV10-3,-,CAIRPDRGGNTIYF,TGTGCCATCAGACCGGACAGGGGAGGAAACACCATATATTTT
TRBD1,TRBJ2-7,TRBV5-1,-,CASSPDRGLGVRSYEQYF,TGCGCCAGCAGCCCGGACAGGGGGCTAGGAGTTAGATCCTACGAGCAGTACTTC
-,TRBJ1-4,TRBV5-1,-,CASSWRGGGEEEKLFF,TGCGCCAGCAGCTGGAGGGGAGGTGGCGAAGAAGAAAAACTGTTTTTT
TRBD2,TRBJ2-3,TRBV5-6,-,CASSWWAGGPSTDTQYF,TGTGCCAGCAGCTGGTGGGCGGGAGGGCCGAGCACAGATACGCAGTATTTT
-,TRBJ1-1,TRBV2,-,CASKSVGGRVNTEAFF,TGTGCCAGCAAGAGCGTAGGGGGGAGGGTGAACACTGAAGCTTTCTTT
-,TRBJ1-1,TRBV9,-,CASSPRTDSNTEAFF,TGTGCCAGCAGCCCCCGGACAGACTCTAACACTGAAGCTTTCTTT
TRBD2,TRBJ2-3,TRBV27,-,CASSPPGRAVTDTQYF,TGTGCCAGCAGTCCTCCCGGGAGGGCCGTCACAGATACGCAGTATTTT
TRBD1,TRBJ1-2,TRBV9,-,CASSARQGTNYGYTF,TGTGCCAGCAGCGCCCGACAGGGGACCAACTATGGCTACACCTTC
TRBD1,TRBJ1-5,TRBV4-1,-,CASSQGQGAVQPQHF,TGCGCCAGCAGCCAAGGACAGGGAGCGGTTCAGCCCCAGCATTTT
TRBD2,TRBJ2-7,TRBV6-6,-,CASSYSRGGAYEQYF,TGTGCCAGCAGTTACTCGAGGGGAGGGGCCTACGAGCAGTACTTC
-,TRBJ2-3,TRBV20-1,once,CSARRGDTQYF,TGCAGTGCCAGGCGGGGAGATACGCAGTATTTT
TRBD1,TRBJ2-7,TRBV11-1,-,CASSLMDRGSEQYF,TGTGCCAGCAGCTTAATGGACAGGGGGTCGGAGCAGTACTTC
-,TRBJ2-7,TRBV27,-,CASSLGQLGYEQYF,TGTGCCAGCAGTTTAGGACAGTTGGGTTACGAGCAGTACTTC
-,TRBJ2-3,TRBV5-6,-,CAGSLSTGWTDTQYF,TGTGCCGGCAGCTTGTCAACAGGGTGGACAGATACGCAGTATTTT
TRBD2,TRBJ2-6,TRBV6-1,-,CASSENTAGRVLTYLTF,TGTGCCAGCAGTGAAAATACGGCCGGGAGGGTGCTAACGTACCTGACTTTC
TRBD1,TRBJ2-7,TRBV27,-,CASSTGGPSYEQYF,TGTGCCAGCAGTACAGGGGGCCCCTCCTACGAGCAGTACTTC
TRBD2,TRBJ2-7,TRBV27,few,CASSLASGNYEQYF,TGTGCCAGCAGTTTAGCTAGCGGGAACTACGAGCAGTACTTC
-,TRBJ1-1,TRBV9,-,CASSVGAVPMPGTEAFF,TGTGCCAGCAGCGTAGGGGCAGTCCCAATGCCCGGTACTGAAGCTTTCTTT
-,TRBJ1-2,TRBV19,-,CASGQNYGYTF,TGTGCCTCCGGACAGAACTATGGCTACACCTTC
-,TRBJ2-5,TRBV19,-,CASSGRLRQETQYF,TGTGCCAGTAGTGGAAGACTACGCCAAGAGACCCAGTACTTC
TRBD1,TRBJ1-4,TRBV29-1,-,CSARTGKNEKLFF,TGCAGCGCCCGGACAGGGAAGAATGAAAAACTGTTTTTT
TRBD2,TRBJ2-5,TRBV5-8,-,CASSHRGVGETQYF,TGTGCCAGCAGCCACCGGGGGGTCGGAGAGACCCAGTACTTC
TRBD1,TRBJ1-1,TRBV27,-,CASSKGDRAREAFF,TGTGCCAGCAGTAAGGGGGACAGGGCTCGTGAAGCTTTCTTT
-,TRBJ2-2,TRBV2,-,CASSRGLTGELFF,TGTGCCAGCAGTAGGGGCCTCACCGGGGAGCTGTTTTTT
-,TRBJ1-2,TRBV30,-,CAWRVGGSYGYTF,TGTGCCTGGAGGGTTGGGGGGTCGTATGGCTACACCTTC
TRBD1,TRBJ1-2,TRBV27,-,CASRTGGYGYPF,TGTGCCAGCAGGACAGGGGGGTATGGCTACCCCTTC
TRBD2,TRBJ2-2,TRBV5-1,-,CASRPAGGNTGELFF,TGCGCCAGCAGACCCGCGGGGGGGAACACCGGGGAGCTGTTTTTT
TRBD2,TRBJ2-1,TRBV4-1,-,CASSRAGGLDEQFF,TGCGCCAGCAGCCGGGCGGGAGGTTTGGATGAGCAGTTCTTC
-,TRBJ2-3,TRBV6-5,-,CASGQPRNTDTQYF,TGTGCCAGTGGACAGCCCAGAAACACAGATACGCAGTATTTT
-,TRBJ2-7,TRBV5-6,-,CASSSEQGVTYEQYF,TGTGCCAGCAGCTCCGAACAGGGTGTGACCTACGAGCAGTACTTC
-,TRBJ1-1,TRBV27,-,CASTISMQVGTEAFF,TGTGCCAGCACTATTTCTATGCAGGTTGGCACTGAAGCTTTCTTT
-,TRBJ2-1,TRBV6-6,-,CASGGYNEQFF,TGTGCCAGTGGCGGGTACAATGAGCAGTTCTTC
-,TRBJ2-5,TRBV7-2,-,CASSPTSAGQETQYF,TGTGCCAGCAGCCCCACGTCGGCGGGGCAAGAGACCCAGTACTTC
-,TRBJ2-1,TRBV21-1,-,CASSQTGTSGDRYNEQFF,TGTGCCAGCAGCCAGACCGGGACTAGCGGGGACAGATACAATGAGCAGTTCTTC
-,TRBJ1-2,TRBV27,-,CASSCPTCGYTF,TGTGCCAGCAGTTGCCCGACATGTGGCTACACCTTC
TRBD1,TRBJ2-7,TRBV4-1,few,CASSRTGGEIPTWQYF,TGCGCCAGCAGCCGGACAGGGGGCGAGATCCCGACTTGGCAGTACTTC
TRBD2,TRBJ2-3,TRBV18,-,CASSPILAGDSDTQYF,TGTGCCAGCTCACCTATTCTAGCGGGAGATAGCGATACGCAGTATTTT
TRBD1,TRBJ1-2,TRBV6-5,few,CASSYDREAPYGYTF,TGTGCCAGCAGTTACGACAGGGAAGCCCCCTATGGCTACACCTTC
-,TRBJ2-1,TRBV19,-,CASSIGAANNEQFF,TGTGCCAGTAGTATTGGAGCGGCCAACAATGAGCAGTTCTTC
-,TRBJ2-1,TRBV19,-,CASSYGQFYNEQFF,TGTGCCAGTAGCTACGGACAGTTCTACAATGAGCAGTTCTTC
-,TRBJ2-7,TRBV27,-,CASSFSHDRPSYEQYF,TGTGCCAGCAGTTTTTCCCACGACAGGCCCTCCTACGAGCAGTACTTC
-,TRBJ2-3,TRBV27,-,CASRGVNTDTQYF,TGTGCCAGCAGGGGAGTAAACACAGATACGCAGTATTTT
-,TRBJ2-5,TRBV28,-,CASSLKSWTLYQETQYF,TGTGCCAGCAGTTTAAAGTCTTGGACACTGTACCAAGAGACCCAGTACTTC
-,TRBJ2-5,TRBV6-5,-,CASSYSGTVQETQYF,TGTGCCAGCAGTTACTCCGGGACTGTCCAAGAGACCCAGTACTTC
TRBD2,TRBJ2-3,TRBV5-1,-,CASWLAGGQADTQYF,TGCGCCAGCTGGCTAGCGGGGGGGCAAGCAGATACGCAGTATTTT
-,TRBJ2-1,TRBV30,once,CAWSVVTPWSEQFF,TGTGCCTGGAGTGTAGTTACCCCCTGGAGTGAGCAGTTCTTC
TRBD1,TRBJ2-1,TRBV5-1,-,CASSLAGGRTGVYNEQFF,TGCGCCAGCAGCTTGGCCGGGGGAAGGACAGGGGTCTACAATGAGCAGTTCTTC